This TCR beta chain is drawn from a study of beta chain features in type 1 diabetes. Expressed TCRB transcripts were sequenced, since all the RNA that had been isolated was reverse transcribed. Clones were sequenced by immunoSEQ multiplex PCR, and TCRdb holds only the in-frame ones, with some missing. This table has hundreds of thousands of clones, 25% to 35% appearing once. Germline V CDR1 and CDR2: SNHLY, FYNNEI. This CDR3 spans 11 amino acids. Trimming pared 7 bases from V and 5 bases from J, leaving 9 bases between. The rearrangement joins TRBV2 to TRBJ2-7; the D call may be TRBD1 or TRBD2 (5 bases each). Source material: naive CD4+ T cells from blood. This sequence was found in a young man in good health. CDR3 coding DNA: TGTGCCAGCAATCAGGGACACGAGCAGTACTTC. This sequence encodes CASNQGHEQYF.